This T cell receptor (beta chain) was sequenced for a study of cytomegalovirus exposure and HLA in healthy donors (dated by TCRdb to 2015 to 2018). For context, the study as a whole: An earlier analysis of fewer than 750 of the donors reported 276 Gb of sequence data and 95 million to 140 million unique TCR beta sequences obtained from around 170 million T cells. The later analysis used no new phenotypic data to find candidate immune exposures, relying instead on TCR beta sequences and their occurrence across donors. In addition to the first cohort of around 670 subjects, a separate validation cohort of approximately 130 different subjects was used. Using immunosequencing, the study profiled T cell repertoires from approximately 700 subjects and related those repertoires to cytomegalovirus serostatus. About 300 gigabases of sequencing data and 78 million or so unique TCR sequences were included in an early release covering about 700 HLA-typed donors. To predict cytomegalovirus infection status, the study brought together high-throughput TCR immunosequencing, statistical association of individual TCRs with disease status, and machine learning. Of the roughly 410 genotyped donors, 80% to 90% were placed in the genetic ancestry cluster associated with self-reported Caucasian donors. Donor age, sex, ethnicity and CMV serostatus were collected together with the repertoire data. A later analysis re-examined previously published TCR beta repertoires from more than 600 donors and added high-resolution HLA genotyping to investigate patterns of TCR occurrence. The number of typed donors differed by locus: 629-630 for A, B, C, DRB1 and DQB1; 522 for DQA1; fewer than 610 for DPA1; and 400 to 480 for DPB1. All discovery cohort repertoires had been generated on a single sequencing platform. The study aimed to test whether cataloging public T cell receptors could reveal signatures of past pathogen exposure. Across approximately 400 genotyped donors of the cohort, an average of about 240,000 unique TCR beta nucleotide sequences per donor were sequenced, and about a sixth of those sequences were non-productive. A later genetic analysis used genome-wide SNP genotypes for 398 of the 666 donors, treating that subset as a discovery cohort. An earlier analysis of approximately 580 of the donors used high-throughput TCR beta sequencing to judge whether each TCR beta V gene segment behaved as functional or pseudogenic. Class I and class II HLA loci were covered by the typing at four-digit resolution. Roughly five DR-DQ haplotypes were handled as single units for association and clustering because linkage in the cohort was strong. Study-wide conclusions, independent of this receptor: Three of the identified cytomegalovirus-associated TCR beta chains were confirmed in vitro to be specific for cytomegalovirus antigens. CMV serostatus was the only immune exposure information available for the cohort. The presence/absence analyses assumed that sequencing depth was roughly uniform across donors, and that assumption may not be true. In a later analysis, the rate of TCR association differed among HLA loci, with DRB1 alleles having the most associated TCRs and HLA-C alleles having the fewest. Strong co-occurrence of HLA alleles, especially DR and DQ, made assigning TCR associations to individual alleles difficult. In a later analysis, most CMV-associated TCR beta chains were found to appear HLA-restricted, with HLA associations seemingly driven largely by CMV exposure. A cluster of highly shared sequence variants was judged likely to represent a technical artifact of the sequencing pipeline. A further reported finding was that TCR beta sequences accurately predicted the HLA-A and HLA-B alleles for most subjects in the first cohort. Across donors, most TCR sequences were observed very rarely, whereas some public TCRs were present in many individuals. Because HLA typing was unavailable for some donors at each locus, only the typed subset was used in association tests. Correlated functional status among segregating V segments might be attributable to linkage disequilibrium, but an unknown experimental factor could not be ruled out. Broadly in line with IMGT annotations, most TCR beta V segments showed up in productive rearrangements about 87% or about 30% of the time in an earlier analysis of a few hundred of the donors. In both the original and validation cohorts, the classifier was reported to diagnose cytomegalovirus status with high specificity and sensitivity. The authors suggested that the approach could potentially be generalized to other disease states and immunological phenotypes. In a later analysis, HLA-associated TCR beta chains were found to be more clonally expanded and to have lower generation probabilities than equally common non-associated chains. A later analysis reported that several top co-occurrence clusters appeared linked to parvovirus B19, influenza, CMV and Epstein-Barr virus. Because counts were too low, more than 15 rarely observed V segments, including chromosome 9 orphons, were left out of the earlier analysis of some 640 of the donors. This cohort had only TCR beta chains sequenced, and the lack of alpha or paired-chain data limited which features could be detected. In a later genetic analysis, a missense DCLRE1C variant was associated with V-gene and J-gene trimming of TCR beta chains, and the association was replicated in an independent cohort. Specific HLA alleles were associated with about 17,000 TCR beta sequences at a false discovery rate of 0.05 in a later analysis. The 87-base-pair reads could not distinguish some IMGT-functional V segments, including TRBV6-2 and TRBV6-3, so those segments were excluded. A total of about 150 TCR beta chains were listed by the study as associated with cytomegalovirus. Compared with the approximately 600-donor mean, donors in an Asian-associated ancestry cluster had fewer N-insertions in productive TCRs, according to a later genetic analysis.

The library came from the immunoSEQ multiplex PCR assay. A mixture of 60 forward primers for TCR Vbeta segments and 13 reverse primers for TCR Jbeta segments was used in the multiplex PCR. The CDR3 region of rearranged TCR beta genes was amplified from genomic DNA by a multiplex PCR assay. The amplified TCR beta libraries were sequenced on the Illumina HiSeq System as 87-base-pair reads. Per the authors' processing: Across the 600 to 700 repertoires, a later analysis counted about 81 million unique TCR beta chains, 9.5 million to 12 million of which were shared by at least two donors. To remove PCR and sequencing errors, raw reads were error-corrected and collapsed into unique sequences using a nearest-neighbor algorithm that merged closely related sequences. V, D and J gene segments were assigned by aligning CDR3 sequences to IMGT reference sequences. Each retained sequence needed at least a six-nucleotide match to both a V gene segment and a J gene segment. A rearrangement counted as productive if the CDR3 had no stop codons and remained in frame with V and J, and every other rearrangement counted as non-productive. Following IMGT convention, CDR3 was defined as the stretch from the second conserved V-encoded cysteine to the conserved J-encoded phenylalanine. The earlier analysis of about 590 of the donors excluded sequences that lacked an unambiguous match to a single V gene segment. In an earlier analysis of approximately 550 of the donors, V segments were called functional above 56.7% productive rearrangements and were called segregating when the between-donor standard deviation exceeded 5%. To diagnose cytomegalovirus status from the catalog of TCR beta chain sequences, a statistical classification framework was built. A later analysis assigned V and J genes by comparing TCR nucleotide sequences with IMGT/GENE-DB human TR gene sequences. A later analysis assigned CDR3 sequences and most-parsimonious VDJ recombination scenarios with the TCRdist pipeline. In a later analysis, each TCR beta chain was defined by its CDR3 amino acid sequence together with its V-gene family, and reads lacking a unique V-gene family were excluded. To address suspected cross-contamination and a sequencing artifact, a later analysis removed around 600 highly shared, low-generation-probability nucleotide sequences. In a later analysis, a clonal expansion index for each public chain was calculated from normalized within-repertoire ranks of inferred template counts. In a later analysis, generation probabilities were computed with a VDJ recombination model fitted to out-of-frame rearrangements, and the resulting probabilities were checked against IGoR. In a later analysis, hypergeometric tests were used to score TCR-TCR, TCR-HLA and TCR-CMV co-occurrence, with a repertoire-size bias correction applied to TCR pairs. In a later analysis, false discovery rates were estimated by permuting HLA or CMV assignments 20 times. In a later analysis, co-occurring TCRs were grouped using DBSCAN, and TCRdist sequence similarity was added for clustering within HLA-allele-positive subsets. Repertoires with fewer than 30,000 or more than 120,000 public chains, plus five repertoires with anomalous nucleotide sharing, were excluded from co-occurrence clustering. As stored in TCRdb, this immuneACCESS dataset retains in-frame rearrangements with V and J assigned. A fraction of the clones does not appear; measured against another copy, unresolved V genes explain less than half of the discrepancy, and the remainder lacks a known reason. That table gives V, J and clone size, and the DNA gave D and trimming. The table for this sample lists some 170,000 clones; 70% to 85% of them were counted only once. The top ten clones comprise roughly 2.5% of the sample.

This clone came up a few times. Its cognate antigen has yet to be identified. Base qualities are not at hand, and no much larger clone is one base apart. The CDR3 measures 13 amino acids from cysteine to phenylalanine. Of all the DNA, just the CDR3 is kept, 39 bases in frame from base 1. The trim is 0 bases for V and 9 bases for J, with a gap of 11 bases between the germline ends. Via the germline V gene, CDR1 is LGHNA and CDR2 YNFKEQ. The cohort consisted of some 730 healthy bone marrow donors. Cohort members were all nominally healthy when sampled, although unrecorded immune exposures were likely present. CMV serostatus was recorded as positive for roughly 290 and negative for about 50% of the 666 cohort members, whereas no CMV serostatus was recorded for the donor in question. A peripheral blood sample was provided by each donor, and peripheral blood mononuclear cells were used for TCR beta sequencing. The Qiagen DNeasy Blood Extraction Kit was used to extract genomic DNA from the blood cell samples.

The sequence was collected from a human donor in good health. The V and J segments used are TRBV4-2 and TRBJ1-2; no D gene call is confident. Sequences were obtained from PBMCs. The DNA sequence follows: TGTGCCAGCAGCCAAGATATCCTTCGTCGCTACACCTTC. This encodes CASSQDILRRYTF.